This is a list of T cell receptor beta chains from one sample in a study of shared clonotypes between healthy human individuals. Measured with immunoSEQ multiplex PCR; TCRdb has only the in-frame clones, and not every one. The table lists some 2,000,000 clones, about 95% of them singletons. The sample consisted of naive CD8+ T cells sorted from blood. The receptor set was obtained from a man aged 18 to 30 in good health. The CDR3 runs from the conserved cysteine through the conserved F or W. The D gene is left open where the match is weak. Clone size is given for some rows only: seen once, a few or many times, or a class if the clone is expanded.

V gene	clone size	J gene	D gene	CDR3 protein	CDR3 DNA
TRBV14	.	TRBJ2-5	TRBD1	CASSPSVTGEWETQYF	TGTGCCAGCAGCCCTTCGGTGACAGGGGAATGGGAGACCCAGTACTTC
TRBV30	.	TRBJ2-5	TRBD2	CAWSAEPPSGGKGTQYF	TGTGCCTGGAGTGCGGAACCTCCTAGCGGGGGGAAAGGGACCCAGTACTTC
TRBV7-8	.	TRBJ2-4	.	CASSSGFGIGIGKNIQYF	TGTGCCAGCAGCTCCGGGTTCGGAATTGGGATAGGCAAAAACATCCAGTACTTC
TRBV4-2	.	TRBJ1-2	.	CASSQGATNYGYTF	TGTGCCAGCAGCCAAGGGGCCACCAACTATGGCTACACCTTC
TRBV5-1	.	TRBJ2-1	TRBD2	CASSLTLAGATSLYNEQFF	TGCGCCAGCAGCTTGACGCTAGCGGGGGCCACTAGTCTCTACAATGAGCAGTTCTTC
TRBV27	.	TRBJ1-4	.	CASSLWAAEKLFF	TGTGCCAGCAGTTTATGGGCAGCCGAAAAACTGTTTTTT
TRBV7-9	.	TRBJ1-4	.	CASSGPGGANEKLFF	TGTGCCAGCAGCGGGCCGGGGGGCGCGAATGAAAAACTGTTTTTT
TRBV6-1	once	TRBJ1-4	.	CASSDLQGFLLTNEKLFF	TGTGCCAGCAGTGACCTCCAGGGTTTCCTGTTAACTAATGAAAAACTGTTTTTT
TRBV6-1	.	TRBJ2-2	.	CASSELGSGELFF	TGTGCCAGCAGTGAACTAGGGTCCGGGGAGCTGTTTTTT
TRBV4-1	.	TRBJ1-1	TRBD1	CASSQVGTGMAEAFF	TGCGCCAGCAGCCAAGTTGGGACAGGAATGGCTGAAGCTTTCTTT
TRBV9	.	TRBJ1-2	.	CASSPGGSNYGYTF	TGTGCCAGCAGCCCAGGAGGGTCTAACTATGGCTACACCTTC
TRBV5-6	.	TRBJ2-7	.	CASSLASQGPDEQYF	TGTGCCAGCAGCTTGGCCAGTCAGGGTCCGGACGAGCAGTACTTC
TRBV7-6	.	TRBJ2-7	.	CASSLAGEGDEQYF	TGTGCCAGCAGCTTAGCGGGGGAAGGCGACGAGCAGTACTTC
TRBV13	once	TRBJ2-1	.	CASSLGTSNEQFF	TGTGCCAGCAGCTTAGGGACGAGCAATGAGCAGTTCTTC
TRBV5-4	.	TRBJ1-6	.	CASSLAQGRDSPLHF	TGTGCCAGCAGCTTGGCGCAGGGAAGGGATTCACCCCTCCACTTT
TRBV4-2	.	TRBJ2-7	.	CASSQGQVEQYF	TGTGCCAGCAGCCAAGGGCAGGTCGAGCAGTACTTC
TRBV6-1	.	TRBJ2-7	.	CASSEAPHARDEQYF	TGTGCCAGCAGTGAAGCCCCCCATGCAAGGGACGAGCAGTACTTC
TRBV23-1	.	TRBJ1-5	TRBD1	CASSQPTGSNQPQHF	TGCGCCAGCAGTCAACCGACAGGGAGCAATCAGCCCCAGCATTTT
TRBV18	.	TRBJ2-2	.	CASSPPKGLNPGELFF	TGTGCCAGCTCACCACCGAAGGGTCTTAATCCCGGGGAGCTGTTTTTT
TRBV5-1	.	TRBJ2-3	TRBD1	CASSLEGGVGSDTQYF	TGCGCCAGCAGCTTGGAAGGGGGCGTAGGCTCTGATACGCAGTATTTT
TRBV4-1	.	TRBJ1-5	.	CASSQALQGNSNQPQHF	TGCGCCAGCAGCCAAGCTCTACAGGGAAATAGCAATCAGCCCCAGCATTTT
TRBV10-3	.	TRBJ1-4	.	CAISEDSYEKLFF	TGTGCCATCAGTGAAGACAGCTATGAAAAACTGTTTTTT
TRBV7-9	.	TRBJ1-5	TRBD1	CASSSTLLDRGNQPQHF	TGTGCCAGCAGTTCCACTTTATTGGACAGGGGAAATCAGCCCCAGCATTTT
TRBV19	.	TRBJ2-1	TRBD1	CASRIPGQDGFEQFF	TGTGCCAGTAGAATACCGGGACAGGATGGATTTGAGCAGTTCTTC
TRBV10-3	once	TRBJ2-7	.	CAFRQESSYEQYF	TGTGCCTTCCGACAGGAAAGCTCCTACGAGCAGTACTTC
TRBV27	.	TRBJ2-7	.	CASSLRGAGNEQYF	TGTGCCAGCAGTTTAAGAGGGGCGGGCAACGAGCAGTACTTC
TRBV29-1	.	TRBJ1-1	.	CSVDPGMGPMEAFF	TGCAGCGTTGACCCGGGGATGGGACCGATGGAAGCTTTCTTT
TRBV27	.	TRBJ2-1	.	CASSPNPKRTSSEQFF	TGTGCCAGCAGTCCCAATCCCAAAAGGACCTCGTCTGAGCAGTTCTTC
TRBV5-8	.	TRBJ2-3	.	CASSLVKGTDTQYF	TGTGCCAGCAGCTTGGTGAAAGGCACAGATACGCAGTATTTT
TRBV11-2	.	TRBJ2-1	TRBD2	CASSLGAGGTLNEQFF	TGTGCCAGCAGCTTAGGGGCGGGAGGCACTTTAAATGAGCAGTTCTTC
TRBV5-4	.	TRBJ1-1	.	CASSPVPTLLNTEAFF	TGTGCCAGCAGTCCGGTCCCGACACTATTGAACACTGAAGCTTTCTTT
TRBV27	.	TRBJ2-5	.	CASSLFPGGEHQETQYF	TGTGCCAGCAGTTTATTTCCGGGGGGCGAACACCAAGAGACCCAGTACTTC
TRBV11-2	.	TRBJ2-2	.	CASSLMGTGELFF	TGTGCCAGCAGCCTGATGGGCACCGGGGAGCTGTTTTTT
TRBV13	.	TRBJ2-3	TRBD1	CASSLGPGQGLDAQYF	TGTGCCAGCAGCTTGGGACCGGGACAGGGACTTGATGCGCAGTATTTT
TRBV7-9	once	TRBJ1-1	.	CASSPGGGTNTEAFF	TGTGCCAGCAGCCCGGGCGGAGGAACTAACACTGAAGCTTTCTTT
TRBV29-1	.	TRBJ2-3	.	CSVRTGADTQYF	TGCAGCGTTCGCACAGGCGCAGATACGCAGTATTTT
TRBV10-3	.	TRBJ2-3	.	CAISESADTQYF	TGTGCCATCAGTGAGTCTGCAGATACGCAGTATTTT
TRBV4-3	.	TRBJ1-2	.	CASSQDWGGYGYTF	TGCGCCAGCAGCCAAGATTGGGGAGGCTATGGCTACACCTTC
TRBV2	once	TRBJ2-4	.	CASSELSRGGENIQYF	TGTGCCAGCAGTGAACTTAGCAGGGGAGGGGAAAACATTCAGTACTTC
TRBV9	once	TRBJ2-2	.	CASSVEVHRVDGELFF	TGTGCCAGCAGCGTAGAGGTCCACAGAGTTGACGGGGAGCTGTTTTTT
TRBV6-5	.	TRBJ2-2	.	CASSYGENTGELFF	TGTGCCAGCAGTTATGGCGAGAACACCGGGGAGCTGTTTTTT